Many counts were recorded for the clone carrying this T cell receptor (beta chain). Its cognate antigen is unknown. Trimming pared 4 bases from V and 2 bases from J, leaving 9 bases between. Germline-derived CDR1 and CDR2 are MNHEY and SVGEGT. The CDR3 extends over 13 amino acids. The data were obtained in a study of molecular identifiers for immune sequencing clone quantification. The study's findings and limits: In CMV-specific effectors, clones above 20 copies held over 97% of molecules; naive, under 1%.

Previously described methods and listed TCR primers were employed for the bulk TCR libraries. MiXCR, run by TCRdb on the PCR reads, gives a single entry per CDR3 protein. Among roughly 50,000 distinct CDR3 sequences listed, around 25% were seen once. Naive CD8 libraries used roughly 17,000 to 1,000,000 sorted cells and 10%, 30% or 50% RNA. As CD8+CD4-CCR7+CD45RA+ cells, naive CD8 T cells were sorted. Source material: naive CD8+ T cells from blood, with Jurkat cell RNA spiked in. Stated subset: FACS-sorted CD8+CD4-CCR7+CD45RA+ naive T cells. The sequence was collected from a human donor in good health. Some libraries in this study had Jurkat cell RNA spiked in. This chain uses TRBV6-2 or TRBV6-3 with TRBJ2-7; D gene unclear. The CDR3 nucleotides are TGTGCCAGCAGTTTCGGCCCAACCTACGAGCAGTACTTC. It specifies CASSFGPTYEQYF.